The source of this TCR beta chain is a study of CD8+ T cells in alopecia areata. Study-wide context: Those patients who were treated received oral tofacitinib, which was given at 5 to 10 mg twice daily for moderate-to-severe alopecia areata.

Germline CDR1 and CDR2: MNHEY and SMNVEV (reference sequence). CDR3 length: 15 residues. V lost 0 bases and J 0 bases, leaving 9 bases between the germline ends. Following extraction, RNA underwent reverse transcription to cDNA, which served as the sequencing template. The assay was immunoSEQ multiplex PCR, and TCRdb's table has in-frame clones only and misses some. The sample lists about 150,000 clones, roughly 61% occurring once. The study team obtained lesional scalp punch biopsies and peripheral blood from alopecia areata patients. As regards this clone: Antigen unknown.

Findings of the study overall: Between patients, shared TCR sequences were less clear than in mice. This was possibly due in part to HLA diversity in the patient population.

The J gene is TRBJ2-7, the V gene TRBV27; D gene uncertain. The origin of this receptor is a human donor with alopecia areata. The input for sequencing was CD4+ T cells sorted from blood, taken at week 0. The CDR3 DNA sequence: TGTGCCAGCAGTTTATCGTACACAGTCTCCTACGAGCAGTACTTC. It specifies CASSLSYTVSYEQYF.